This TCR beta chain came from a study of T cell changes during pregnancy in multiple sclerosis (dated by TCRdb to between 2019 and 2020). Concerning the study at large: The study examined how the T cell repertoire changed over the course of pregnancy in women with multiple sclerosis.

Worth noting for this clone: It has no known antigen specificity. Per-base qualities were not stored, and no clone one base away is much larger.

The library was made by the immunoSEQ multiplex PCR assay. Not all clones reach the TCRdb copy of this immuneACCESS table, which keeps in-frame sequences only. Checked studies attribute under half of the gap to unresolved V genes and leave the rest unexplained. Counted in this sample were some 70,000 clones; more than 85% of them appeared once. Over 0.25% of the sample goes to the ten largest clones. Its CDR3 holds 14 amino acids, cysteine through phenylalanine. CDR3 DNA is the only sequence kept; it has 42 bases, read in frame from the first base. Reading the germline V gene gives CDR1 MNHEY and CDR2 SVGAGI. Between the V and J ends, shortened by 0 bases and 4 bases respectively, the junction contains 9 bases.

The chain employs TRBV6-5 and TRBJ1-2; there is no confident call for the D gene. Sequencing used CD4+ T cells from peripheral blood mononuclear cells, obtained in the third trimester of pregnancy. The clonotype comes from a female donor in good health, enrolled as a control in a pregnancy study. The nucleotides are TGTGCCAGCAGTTACTCGAGGTCCGTCTATGGCTACACCTTC. This yields the protein CASSYSRSVYGYTF.